Shown below are 11 T cell receptor beta chains from a single sample sequenced in a study of blood T cell repertoires in COVID-19. The table came from immunoSEQ multiplex PCR; TCRdb's copy has only in-frame clones and leaves some out. The sample has around 130,000 clones; approximately 88% are singletons. What was sequenced was peripheral blood. The receptors here all came from a woman aged 25 to 39 who had recovered from COVID-19.

This sequence joins TRBV6-4 and TRBJ1-2, with D maybe TRBD1 (5 bases). CDR3 length: 14 residues. V lost 10 bases, J lost 1 base, and 16 bases lay in between. CDR1 and CDR2 (germline): MRHNA, SNTAGT. The CDR3 DNA reads TGTGCCAAGACACAGGAGCCTTATAACTATGGCTACACCTTC. This gives the protein CAKTQEPYNYGYTF.

The chain joins TRBV6-1 to TRBJ2-3; D gene unclear. V dropped 0 bases and J dropped 4 bases, with 2 bases sitting between them. The CDR3 is made up of 12 amino acids. Looked up from germline, CDR1 is MNHNS and CDR2 is SASEGT. The CDR3 nucleotides are TGTGCCAGCAGTGAAGCCGCAGATACGCAGTATTTT. It specifies CASSEAADTQYF.

The chain recombines TRBV19 with TRBJ1-2, with TRBD1 matching over 12 bases. CDR1 LNHDA and CDR2 SQIVND come from the germline V gene (reference sequence). Trimming cost V 10 bases and J 0 bases; bases outside gene matches: 15. This CDR3 contains 18 residues. CDR3 amino acids: CATTNPGTGGPANYGYTF. The CDR3 DNA is TGTGCCACTACAAACCCCGGGACAGGGGGCCCAGCTAACTATGGCTACACCTTC.

The CDR3: CASSLATSGSFYEQYF. The CDR3 coding sequence is TGTGCCAGCAGCCTGGCGACTAGCGGGAGTTTCTACGAGCAGTACTTC. The chain employs TRBV4-2 and TRBJ2-7; 12 nucleotides line up with TRBD2. The germline V gene has CDR1 LGHNA and CDR2 YNFKEQ. This CDR3 has 16 amino acids. V shed 4 bases, J shed 3 bases, and the junction held 7 bases outside the gene matches.

This clone was picked up a small number of times. The genes are TRBV19 and TRBJ1-2; 8 bases agree with TRBD1. Germline-derived CDR1 and CDR2 are LNHDA and SQIVND (reference sequence). Trimming at V came to 5 bases and at J to 7 bases, leaving 12 bases not matched to a gene. There are 15 residues in the CDR3. The CDR3, as DNA: TGTGCCAGTAGTCCAAGACAGGGGAGTGGTGGTGGCTACACCTTC. It encodes CASSPRQGSGGGYTF.

This clone was counted many times. The rearrangement uses TRBV18 and TRBJ2-5, with no clear D. Germline V gene sequence: CDR1 KGHSH, CDR2 LQKENI. Trimming removed 2 bases from V and 4 bases from J, with 11 bases in between. CDR3 length: 14 residues. The CDR3 coding sequence is TGTGCCAGCTCACCAGAGGTGAAGTCAGAGACCCAGTACTTC. Translation gives CASSPEVKSETQYF.

The chain has TRBV19 and TRBJ2-3, with D maybe TRBD2 (6 bases). Between the trimmed V and J ends, which lost 5 bases and 4 bases, there was a span of 13 bases. Germline V CDR1 and CDR2: LNHDA, SQIVND (reference sequence). This CDR3 is 14 amino acids long. The CDR3 here is CASSYLASADTQYF. The CDR3 region has the DNA TGTGCCAGTAGTTATCTAGCGTCAGCAGATACGCAGTATTTT.

The sample holds one count of this clone. The V and J genes are TRBV30 and TRBJ2-1; tentative D call: TRBD1 (5 bases). V was trimmed by 3 bases and J by 7 bases, leaving 13 bases between them. The CDR3 sequence is 13 residues long. Germline loops: CDR1 GTSNPN, CDR2 SVGIG (reference sequence). CDR3 residues: CAWSYRWMNEQFF. In nucleotides, the CDR3 is TGTGCCTGGAGCTACAGGTGGATGAATGAGCAGTTCTTC.

This chain joins TRBV7-9 and TRBJ1-5, with D possibly matching TRBD1 (6 bases). Trimming took 11 bases from V and 3 from J, leaving 17 bases between them. Per the germline V gene, CDR1 is SEHNR and CDR2 is FQNEAQ (reference sequence). This CDR3 is built from 14 residues. The CDR3 here is CAGVGAGDNQPQHF. The CDR3 DNA is TGTGCCGGCGTGGGAGCAGGGGACAATCAGCCCCAGCATTTT.

The rearrangement links TRBV2 to TRBJ1-5; D uncertain. This CDR3 contains 13 residues. Trimming took off 6 bases at V and 5 bases at J, with 11 bases between the two ends. Germline CDR1 SNHLY, CDR2 FYNNEI. The CDR3 is CASSVGRDQPQHF. As DNA, the CDR3 is TGTGCCAGCAGCGTGGGCCGCGATCAGCCCCAGCATTTT.

The chain links TRBV20-1 to TRBJ1-3; D ambiguous. This CDR3 has 11 residues. From germline, CDR1 is DFQATT and CDR2 SNEGSKA (reference sequence). Deletions cut 6 bases from V and 4 bases from J, with 7 bases between. Here the CDR3 reads CSAPTGNTIYF. The CDR3 bases are TGCAGTGCGCCGACAGGAAACACCATATATTTT.